This T cell receptor (beta chain) was sequenced for a study of blood T cell repertoires in COVID-19. Turning to the study itself: Collection of acute and convalescent COVID-19 samples took place in the United States, Italy and Spain. The cDNA or gDNA used as material had been derived from T cells, B-cell-depleted T cells, or PBMCs.

A remark on this clone: One end of the junction is discordant with germline, which a read error may explain.

Germline V gives CDR1 SGHDT, CDR2 YYEEEE. The CDR3 is 15 amino acids. In the study's own analysis: Estimation of nucleated cell counts was performed using reference gene primer amplification. The repertoire was sequenced with immunoSEQ multiplex PCR; TCRdb's copy has only in-frame clones and lacks some. The DNA was the basis for D and trimming; V, J and clone size are from that table. This sample has about 160,000 clones, with under 85% found just once. The sequence was collected from a man aged 65 to 79 with acute or convalescent COVID-19. The sample taken for sequencing was peripheral blood. The V gene is TRBV5-6, the J gene TRBJ1-4; the D gene is possibly TRBD1 (5 bases). The CDR3 region is CASSWGDGSNQKLFF. The CDR3 DNA sequence: TGTGCCAGCAGCTGGGGGGACGGATCTAATCAAAAACTGTTTTTT.